These 32 T cell receptor beta chains were all obtained from the same sample, sequenced in a study of T cell responses to AZD1222 COVID-19 vaccine. This table comes from immunoSEQ multiplex PCR, and its TCRdb copy is limited to in-frame clones, with some not included. The sample carries about 130,000 clones, approximately 90% recorded once. The specimen comprised peripheral blood, sampled on day 0 of AZD1222 vaccination. These receptor sequences come from an adult in good health.

This rearrangement joins TRBV5-1 to TRBJ1-2, with 8 bases lining up with TRBD1. V gave up 5 bases and J gave up 5 bases; unmatched junction bases: 8. Per the germline V gene, CDR1 is SGHRS and CDR2 is YFSETQ. CDR3 length: 14 amino acids. In nucleotides, the CDR3 is TGCGCCAGCAGGGAGACAGGGGCCGAATATGGCTACACCTTC. It codes for CASRETGAEYGYTF. Filled out from reference TRBV5-1 and TRBJ1-2, the complete variable domain reads KAGVTQTPRYLIKTRGQQVTLSCSPISGHRSVSWYQQTPGQGLQFLFEYFSETQRNKGNFPGRFSGRQFSNSRSEMNVSTLELGDSALYLCASRETGAEYGYTFGSGTRLTVV.

This chain uses TRBV24-1 with TRBJ1-1, with D hard to call. V was pared by 10 bases and J by 5 bases, with 16 bases between. CDR1 is KGHDR and CDR2 is SFDVKD in the germline V gene. The CDR3 sequence is 13 residues long. The CDR3 loop reads CATSRSVGTEAFF. In DNA, the CDR3 is TGTGCCACTTCTAGGTCGGTCGGGACTGAAGCTTTCTTT.

The genes are TRBV14 and TRBJ1-2, with D possibly matching TRBD1 (6 bases). CDR3 size: 15 residues. Looked up from germline, CDR1 is SGHDN and CDR2 is FVKESK. V lost 0 bases to trimming and J lost 2 bases, with 10 bases between them. The CDR3 loop is CASSQEFTGNYGYTF. The CDR3 DNA sequence: TGTGCCAGCAGCCAAGAATTTACAGGGAACTATGGCTACACCTTC.

The chain combines TRBV24-1 with TRBJ2-3; D may be TRBD2 (6 bases). The CDR3 length is 14 residues. The V end was cut by 10 bases, the J end by 2 bases, with 15 bases between. Germline lookup yields CDR1 KGHDR and CDR2 SFDVKD. CDR3 nucleotides: TGTGCCACGGAGGGACCGGGAGCCACAGATACGCAGTATTTT. Its protein product is CATEGPGATDTQYF.

This chain joins TRBV30 and TRBJ1-1; TRBD1 agrees at 9 bases. The ends lost 8 bases at V and 5 bases at J; junction bases unmatched: 12. The CDR3 sequence is 14 residues long. Germline CDR1 is GTSNPN and CDR2 is SVGIG (reference sequence). The CDR3: CAAPGQGGSTEAFF. The CDR3 DNA follows: TGTGCCGCTCCGGGACAGGGAGGCAGTACTGAAGCTTTCTTT.

The genes are TRBV5-1 and TRBJ1-1, with D hard to call. This CDR3 spans 13 amino acids. V gave up 4 bases and J gave up 1 base, with 8 bases separating them. CDR1 is SGHRS, CDR2 YFSETQ, per germline. The CDR3, as DNA: TGCGCCAGCAGCCCTAACAGGAACACTGAAGCTTTCTTT. Its protein is CASSPNRNTEAFF.

The chain carries TRBV19 and TRBJ1-2, with a tentative D call TRBD1 (6 bases). CDR3 size: 15 residues. V dropped 3 bases and J dropped 3 bases, with 14 bases sitting between them. Germline V gene sequence: CDR1 LNHDA, CDR2 SQIVND (reference sequence). CDR3 sequence: CASSIPPGAYYGYTF. CDR3 DNA sequence: TGTGCCAGTAGTATCCCACCGGGGGCCTACTATGGCTACACCTTC.

The rearrangement links TRBV2 to TRBJ1-6; D is possibly TRBD1 (6 bases). Germline V gene lookup returns CDR1 SNHLY and CDR2 FYNNEI. This CDR3 comprises 15 residues. V was cut by 2 bases and J by 8 bases, with 13 bases left in between. CDR3 nucleotides: TGTGCCAGCAGTGAACTACAGGGAGGGGATTCACCCCTCCACTTT. It codes for CASSELQGGDSPLHF.

This clone was recorded once. This sequence joins TRBV15 and TRBJ2-1; 10 positions match TRBD2. Unmatched junction bases numbered 5, after V lost 8 bases and J lost 1 base. The CDR3 contains 15 residues. CDR1 is LNHNV and CDR2 is YYDKDF in the germline V gene (reference sequence). The CDR3, as DNA: TGTGCCACCCGTGGACTAGCGGATTCCTACAATGAGCAGTTCTTC. This gives the protein CATRGLADSYNEQFF.

The rearrangement joins TRBV15 to TRBJ1-1, with TRBD1 identical over 8 bases. V trimming: 4 bases; J trimming: 7 bases; junction bases outside the gene matches: 11. This CDR3 contains 15 residues. Germline assignment: CDR1 LNHNV and CDR2 YYDKDF (reference sequence). Written as DNA, the CDR3 is TGTGCCACCAGCACAGGACAGGGTGCGTTCGGTGAAGCTTTCTTT. It is translated as CATSTGQGAFGEAFF.

V usage is TRBV18 and J usage is TRBJ1-2, with 10 bases matching TRBD1. Germline V gene data show CDR1 as KGHSH and CDR2 as LQKENI. J gave up 8 bases and V 3 bases, and 9 bases lay outside the gene matches. CDR3 length: 15 amino acids. CDR3 DNA: TGTGCCAGCTCACCGGCGACAGGGGGCAAAGGGGGCTACACCTTC. Its translation: CASSPATGGKGGYTF. The variable domain in full, with the rest retrieved from reference TRBV18 and TRBJ1-2, is NAGVMQNPRHLVRRRGQEARLRCSPMKGHSHVYWYRQLPEEGLKFMVYLQKENIIDESGMPKERFSAEFPKEGPSILRIQQVVRGDSAAYFCASSPATGGKGGYTFGSGTRLTVV.

This chain uses TRBV5-4 with TRBJ1-5; 10 bases agree with TRBD1. Per germline, CDR1 SGHNT and CDR2 YYREEE (reference sequence). CDR3 size: 14 residues. DNA for the CDR3: TGTGCAACCGGGGACAGGGGTGACAAGCAGCCCCAGCATTTT. Translated, it gives CATGDRGDKQPQHF.

V and J are TRBV30 and TRBJ2-5; D tentatively reads TRBD1 or TRBD2 (6 bases each). Germline V CDR1 and CDR2: GTSNPN, SVGIG (reference sequence). The CDR3 runs 13 residues. The V gene lost 5 bases and the J gene lost 9 bases, with 19 bases spanning the gap. CDR3 DNA sequence: TGTGCCTGGGAATTTGGCAGGGGCGGGGCCCAGTACTTC. As protein: CAWEFGRGGAQYF.

The V gene is TRBV20-1, the J gene TRBJ1-1; weak D call: TRBD1 (6 bases). Germline V gene data show CDR1 as DFQATT and CDR2 as SNEGSKA (reference sequence). The ends were cut back, 6 bases at V and 5 bases at J, with 10 bases in the middle. The CDR3 length is 11 residues. This chain's CDR3 is CSAIGGTEAFF. CDR3 DNA sequence: TGCAGTGCAATAGGGGGGACTGAAGCTTTCTTT.

The V and J genes are TRBV28 and TRBJ2-1; 10 nucleotides align to TRBD2. V was pared by 6 bases and J by 1 base, with 18 bases of the junction left unmatched. Germline V gene data show CDR1 as MDHEN and CDR2 as SYDVKM. CDR3 length: 20 amino acids. DNA for the CDR3: TGTGCCAGCAGACCTCGGGCTAGCGGGAGACTTATTGGGTCCTACAATGAGCAGTTCTTC. Encoded protein: CASRPRASGRLIGSYNEQFF. Full variable domain (remainder filled in from reference TRBV28 and TRBJ2-1): DVKVTQSSRYLVKRTGEKVFLECVQDMDHENMFWYRQDPGLGLRLIYFSYDVKMKEKGDIPEGYSVSREKKERFSLILESASTNQTSMYLCASRPRASGRLIGSYNEQFFGPGTRLTVL.

This clone came up a few times. CDR3: CASSAGQGEDQPQHF. The DNA for the CDR3 is TGTGCCAGCAGCGCAGGACAGGGGGAGGATCAGCCCCAGCATTTT. This chain links TRBV9 with TRBJ1-5; 10 bases fit TRBD1. The length of the CDR3 is 15 residues. Losses at the gene ends were 3 bases for V and 5 bases for J; bases not matched to a gene: 5. Germline V gives CDR1 SGDLS, CDR2 YYNGEE.

The rearrangement joins TRBV27 to TRBJ1-1; tentative D call: TRBD1 (6 bases). The CDR3 sequence is 13 residues long. The V gene's germline CDR1 is MNHEY and CDR2 SMNVEV (reference sequence). Trimming took off 5 bases at V and 5 bases at J, with 12 bases between the two ends. CDR3 DNA sequence: TGTGCCAGCAGTACCCGGGGGCGAACTGAAGCTTTCTTT. As protein: CASSTRGRTEAFF.

This sequence joins TRBV3-1 (or the pseudogene TRBV3-2) and TRBJ1-1; possible D gene TRBD1, 5 bases. V was pared by 2 bases and J by 4 bases, with 11 bases between. Looked up from germline, CDR1 is LGHDT and CDR2 is YNNKEL (reference sequence). CDR3 length: 14 residues. CDR3 loop: CASSQFGGVTEAFF. DNA for the CDR3: TGTGCCAGCAGCCAATTCGGGGGGGTCACTGAAGCTTTCTTT.

The V call is TRBV10-3, the J call TRBJ1-5; 9 bases line up with TRBD1. This CDR3 has 17 residues. Unmatched junction bases numbered 10, after V lost 3 bases and J lost 4 bases. Germline-derived CDR1 and CDR2 are ENHRY and SYGVKD. For the CDR3, the DNA is TGTGCCATCAGTGATACCCGGGACAGGGAATTGAATCAGCCCCAGCATTTT. As protein: CAISDTRDRELNQPQHF.

The V call is TRBV30, the J call TRBJ2-7; the match to TRBD2 covers 8 bases. V shed 2 bases and J 0 bases; nucleotides not matched to a gene: 9. Germline lookup yields CDR1 GTSNPN and CDR2 SVGIG (reference sequence). This CDR3 contains 16 residues. The CDR3 DNA reads as TGTGCCTGGAGTCCCCCACTAGCGGATCGCTCCTACGAGCAGTACTTC. Translation: CAWSPPLADRSYEQYF.

J is TRBJ1-5 and V is TRBV15; 7 bases match TRBD1. Germline loops: CDR1 LNHNV, CDR2 YYDKDF (reference sequence). The CDR3 extends over 14 amino acids. V dropped 5 bases and J dropped 4; count of bases not matched to a gene: 5. DNA for the CDR3: TGTGCCACCAGCGAAGGACAGGTGAATCAGCCCCAGCATTTT. Translating gives CATSEGQVNQPQHF.

The V gene is TRBV20-1, the J gene TRBJ1-3, with D maybe TRBD1 (6 bases). V was clipped by 3 bases and J by 0 bases, with 12 bases between them. CDR1 DFQATT and CDR2 SNEGSKA come from the germline V gene (reference sequence). The CDR3 extends over 15 amino acids. The CDR3 sequence is CSASGGTSSGNTIYF. The DNA for the CDR3 is TGCAGTGCTAGTGGGGGGACAAGCTCTGGAAACACCATATATTTT.

The rearrangement links TRBV5-4 to TRBJ1-2; D is ambiguous. Germline lookup yields CDR1 SGHNT and CDR2 YYREEE (reference sequence). This CDR3 is 12 amino acids long. V was trimmed by 0 bases and J by 8 bases, leaving 8 bases between them. CDR3 protein: CASSLEIGGYTF. For the CDR3, the DNA is TGTGCCAGCAGCTTGGAGATCGGGGGCTACACCTTC.

The chain has TRBV12-3 or TRBV12-4 and TRBJ1-2; no clear D gene. The ends were cut back, 7 bases at V and 6 bases at J, with 12 bases in the middle. The CDR3 is 12 amino acids. The CDR3 sequence is CASTPPRDGYTF. The CDR3 region has the DNA TGTGCCAGCACCCCGCCCCGGGATGGCTACACCTTC.

This clone occurred once. At the DNA level, this CDR3 is encoded by other sequences in the same sample as well. The V and J genes are TRBV29-1 and TRBJ1-5; possibly TRBD1 for D (5 bases). Per germline, CDR1 SQVTM and CDR2 ANQGSEA. V lost 1 base to trimming and J lost 4 bases, with 8 bases between them. The CDR3 totals 13 residues. The CDR3: CSVEVGGNQPQHF. CDR3 bases: TGCAGCGTTGAAGTGGGGGGAAATCAGCCCCAGCATTTT. Full variable domain (rest looked up from reference TRBV29-1 and TRBJ1-5): SAVISQKPSRDICQRGTSLTIQCQVDSQVTMMFWYRQQPGQSLTLIATANQGSEATYESGFVIDKFPISRPNLTFSTLTVSNMSPEDSSIYLCSVEVGGNQPQHFGDGTRLSIL.

The table lists this clone with a count of one. CDR3 nucleotide sequence: TGCGCCAGCAGCCAAGAACAGGGGTGGACCTATGGCTACACCTTC. It yields the protein CASSQEQGWTYGYTF. The chain uses TRBV4-3 and TRBJ1-2; TRBD1 agrees at 7 bases. The V gene's germline CDR1 is LGHNA and CDR2 YSLEER. After removal of 0 bases from V and 4 bases from J, the junction contained 5 bases not matched to a gene. The CDR3 is made up of 15 amino acids.

This chain's CDR3 is CASSARWCLVSYEQYF. CDR3 nucleotides: TGTGCCAGCAGCGCTAGGTGGTGCCTAGTCTCCTACGAGCAGTACTTC. This chain connects TRBV9 to TRBJ2-7; D not resolved. The CDR3 extends over 16 amino acids. V dropped 3 bases and J dropped 0 bases, with 16 bases sitting between them. From germline, CDR1 is SGDLS and CDR2 YYNGEE.

The rearrangement links TRBV6-5 to TRBJ1-1, with D perhaps matching TRBD1 (5 bases). Trimming stripped 2 bases from V and 0 bases from J, with 10 bases between. In germline, CDR1 is MNHEY, CDR2 SVGAGI. The CDR3 has 15 amino acids. The CDR3 reads CASSYRAGMNTEAFF. The CDR3 DNA sequence: TGTGCCAGCAGTTACCGGGCAGGGATGAACACTGAAGCTTTCTTT.

The chain employs TRBV6-6 and TRBJ1-5; D is uncertain. The CDR3 has 16 residues. In germline, CDR1 is MNHNY, CDR2 SVGAGI (reference sequence). The germline V and J ends were trimmed by 2 bases and 1 base, with 12 bases remaining between them. The CDR3 nucleotides are TGTGCCAGCAGTTACCCGGGTATGCAGAGCAATCAGCCCCAGCATTTT. This sequence encodes CASSYPGMQSNQPQHF.

The J gene is TRBJ2-3, the V gene TRBV6-5; TRBD1 agrees at 9 bases. Germline V lookup: CDR1 MNHEY, CDR2 SVGAGI. The V segment lost 8 bases and the J segment 2 bases; nucleotides outside the gene matches: 8. This CDR3 region has 15 residues. For the CDR3, the DNA is TGTGCCAGCGGAACGACAGGGGGGCTCACAGATACGCAGTATTTT. Protein sequence: CASGTTGGLTDTQYF.

This clone was seen a handful of times. V is TRBV9 and J is TRBJ2-3; a weak D match, TRBD2 (5 bases). Trimming cost V 0 bases and J 4 bases, with 9 bases left between them. CDR1 is SGDLS, CDR2 YYNGEE, per germline. CDR3 size: 14 residues. CDR3 sequence (DNA): TGTGCCAGCAGCGTAGGAGGAGCGGCAGATACGCAGTATTTT. Translated: CASSVGGAADTQYF.

A single count supports this clone. The chain recombines TRBV6-5 with TRBJ2-2; TRBD1 or TRBD2 may be the D gene (6 bases each). Germline V CDR1 and CDR2: MNHEY, SVGAGI. The V gene lost 7 bases and the J gene lost 4 bases, with 13 bases spanning the gap. The CDR3 extends over 14 amino acids. The CDR3 reads CASTEGVGTGELFF. The CDR3 region has the DNA TGTGCCAGCACGGAGGGGGTGGGCACCGGGGAGCTGTTTTTT.